This T cell receptor beta chain was documented in a study of T-cell reconstitution after alpha-beta-depleted transplantation in children. Overall study results and limits: After transplant, high TCRbeta diversity at day 60 in some patients arose from surviving recipient T cells and thymic progenitors. Several hundred expanded graft clones reportedly gave rise to the alpha-beta T cells present about two months after transplant. One year after transplant, T-cell counts and diversity came mostly from newly produced T cells.

This clonotype has at least ten counts. Its antigen is not known. Trimming at V came to 9 bases and at J to 4 bases, leaving 14 bases not matched to a gene. CDR1 and CDR2 (germline): KGHSH, LQKENI. This CDR3 is 16 amino acids long. The authors prepared the TCRbeta library with unique molecular identifiers. TCRdb processed the PCR reads anew with MiXCR; each CDR3 protein has one entry. The data contain 200,000 or so distinct CDR3 sequences, about 6% of them singletons. The receptor comes from a girl in the first two years of life with combined immunodeficiency, due to receive a stem cell transplant. The sequences come from PBMCs, collected before TCRalphabeta/CD19-depleted stem cell transplant. J is TRBJ1-1 and V is TRBV18, with 10 positions matching TRBD1. The CDR3 DNA is TGTGCCAGTCTCGCTGCCCGAGGACAGGGGGGCACTGAAGCTTTCTTT. As protein: CASLAARGQGGTEAFF.